Listed here are 5 T cell receptor beta chains from one sample, sequenced in a study of T cell responses to AZD1222 COVID-19 vaccine. Sequencing used immunoSEQ multiplex PCR; TCRdb keeps in-frame clones, though not all of them. Among around 160,000 clones, about 93% were seen once, and the ten largest hold 1.5% to 2%. The sample consisted of peripheral blood, taken on day 0 of AZD1222 vaccination. All receptors come from an adult in good health.

The chain carries TRBV18 and TRBJ2-7, with TRBD1 matching over 8 bases. The germline V gene has CDR1 KGHSH and CDR2 LQKENI. V trimming: 0 bases; J trimming: 0 bases; junction bases outside the gene matches: 4. The CDR3 runs to 16 residues. The CDR3 bases are TGTGCCAGCTCACCACCCATCAGGGGGCCCTCCTACGAGCAGTACTTC. Translation gives CASSPPIRGPSYEQYF.

This clone has just one count. This chain uses TRBV2 with TRBJ2-3; 13 nucleotides line up with TRBD2. This CDR3 spans 16 amino acids. The V segment lost 6 bases and the J segment 3 bases; nucleotides outside the gene matches: 6. Germline CDR1 SNHLY, CDR2 FYNNEI. The CDR3 sequence: CASSGTSGIGTDTQYF. CDR3 sequence (DNA): TGTGCCAGCAGCGGGACTAGCGGGATTGGGACAGATACGCAGTATTTT. The variable domain in full, with the rest retrieved from reference TRBV2 and TRBJ2-3, is EPEVTQTPSHQVTQMGQEVILRCVPISNHLYFYWYRQILGQKVEFLVSFYNNEISEKSEIFDDQFSVERPDGSNFTLKIRSTKLEDSAMYFCASSGTSGIGTDTQYFGPGTRLTVL.

This chain connects TRBV29-1 to TRBJ1-1; tentative D call: TRBD1 (5 bases). The germline gives CDR1 SQVTM, CDR2 ANQGSEA. V was pared by 7 bases and J by 1 base, with 7 bases between. This CDR3 contains 11 residues. CDR3: CSGGWNTEAFF. Written as DNA, the CDR3 is TGCAGCGGGGGCTGGAACACTGAAGCTTTCTTT. The full variable domain, completed using reference TRBV29-1 and TRBJ1-1, is SAVISQKPSRDICQRGTSLTIQCQVDSQVTMMFWYRQQPGQSLTLIATANQGSEATYESGFVIDKFPISRPNLTFSTLTVSNMSPEDSSIYLCSGGWNTEAFFGQGTRLTVV.

The chain uses TRBV5-4 and TRBJ1-4, with a weak D call TRBD1 (6 bases). This CDR3 spans 15 amino acids. CDR1 is SGHNT, CDR2 YYREEE, per germline (reference sequence). The ends were cut back, 0 bases at V and 4 bases at J, with 10 bases in the middle. DNA of the CDR3: TGTGCCAGCAGCTTGGGGGGGGCTAGTAATGAAAAACTGTTTTTT. Translation: CASSLGGASNEKLFF.

The chain combines TRBV19 with TRBJ1-1; D gene unclear. The CDR3 covers 12 residues. The V gene lost 2 bases and the J gene lost 5 bases, with 6 bases spanning the gap. Germline CDR1 is LNHDA and CDR2 is SQIVND (reference sequence). CDR3 bases: TGTGCCAGTAGTATACAAGGGACTGAAGCTTTCTTT. It yields the protein CASSIQGTEAFF.